What follows are 20 T cell receptor beta chains derived from one specimen sequenced in a study of blood T cell repertoires in COVID-19. Some clones are missing from TCRdb's copy, which holds only in-frame ones; the method was immunoSEQ multiplex PCR. The table has about 350,000 clones, about 86% seen once. Material: peripheral blood. These receptor sequences come from a woman aged 60 to 75 with COVID-19, enrolled during active disease.

The J gene is TRBJ1-2, the V gene TRBV2, with 9 positions matching TRBD1. This CDR3 has 12 residues. Germline lookup yields CDR1 SNHLY and CDR2 FYNNEI. V was pared by 7 bases and J by 5 bases, with 2 bases of the junction left unmatched. The CDR3 protein is CASKGQGYGYTF. The CDR3 bases are TGTGCCAGCAAGGGACAGGGTTATGGCTACACCTTC.

V usage is TRBV7-3 and J usage is TRBJ2-3; D might be TRBD2 (6 bases). V was shortened by 2 bases and J by 4 bases, with 13 bases between the two germline ends. The CDR3 length is 15 residues. From germline, CDR1 is SGHTA and CDR2 FQGTGA. The CDR3 protein is CASSLYGGPSDTQYF. The CDR3 DNA reads as TGTGCCAGCAGCTTATACGGGGGACCCTCAGATACGCAGTATTTT.

This chain connects TRBV5-5 to TRBJ1-1; D remains ambiguous. CDR1 SGHKS and CDR2 YYEKEE come from the germline V gene (reference sequence). Trimming removed 4 bases from V and 7 bases from J, with 14 bases in between. The CDR3 spans 13 residues. CDR3 DNA sequence: TGTGCCAGCAGCGTGTCCGGAGCTATTGAAGCTTTCTTT. This sequence encodes CASSVSGAIEAFF.

The CDR3 nucleotides read TGCGCCAGCAGACCCCTCGGACAGCATCTCTCTGGAAACACCATATATTTT. Protein: CASRPLGQHLSGNTIYF. The chain combines TRBV4-1 with TRBJ1-3; tentatively, D is TRBD1 (6 bases). CDR3 length: 17 amino acids. Germline CDR1 is MGHRA and CDR2 is YSYEKL. V was trimmed by 6 bases and J by 0 bases, leaving 18 bases between them.

There are a few counts of this clone. The chain has TRBV27 and TRBJ1-5, with D perhaps TRBD1 (5 bases). This CDR3 is 15 amino acids long. The ends were cut back, 6 bases at V and 0 bases at J, with 12 bases in the middle. Per germline, CDR1 MNHEY and CDR2 SMNVEV (reference sequence). The CDR3 DNA follows: TGTGCCAGCAGGATGACAGCATATAGCAATCAGCCCCAGCATTTT. As protein: CASRMTAYSNQPQHF.

The rearrangement joins TRBV4-3 to TRBJ1-1, with 9 bases aligning to TRBD1. This CDR3 has 14 amino acids. Germline V CDR1 and CDR2: LGHNA, YSLEER. V shed 3 bases, J shed 8 bases, and the junction held 7 bases outside the gene matches. In nucleotides, the CDR3 is TGCGCCAGCAGCCACACAGGGGGCGGGGACGAAGCTTTCTTT. Translated: CASSHTGGGDEAFF.

The chain recombines TRBV11-2 with TRBJ2-1, with TRBD2 matching over 16 bases. The germline CDR1 and CDR2 sequences are SGHAT and FQNNGV. Germline trimming cut 5 bases from V and 2 bases from J; bases unmatched to any gene: 6. The CDR3 has 18 amino acids. CDR3 bases: TGTGCCAGCAGCCCCCCGGGACTAGCGGGGGGGCCCTACAATGAGCAGTTCTTC. It encodes CASSPPGLAGGPYNEQFF.

The rearrangement joins TRBV9 to TRBJ1-3; TRBD1 agrees at 11 bases. The CDR3 is 17 amino acids. The germline V gene encodes CDR1 SGDLS and CDR2 YYNGEE. The V and J ends lost 4 bases and 3 bases, in that order; junction bases with no gene match: 9. The CDR3 coding sequence is TGTGCCAGCAGCTCCGCCCTGGACAGGGGGCTTGGAAACACCATATATTTT. Translated: CASSSALDRGLGNTIYF. Using reference TRBV9 and TRBJ1-3 for the parts outside the CDR3, the full variable domain is DSGVTQTPKHLITATGQRVTLRCSPRSGDLSVYWYQQSLDQGLQFLIQYYNGEERAKGNILERFSAQQFPDLHSELNLSSLELGDSALYFCASSSALDRGLGNTIYFGEGSWLTVV.

The chain uses TRBV5-6 and TRBJ1-1; TRBD1 agrees at 7 bases. Trimming cost V 4 bases and J 1 base; bases outside gene matches: 4. The V gene's germline CDR1 is SGHDT and CDR2 YYEEEE. The CDR3 covers 14 residues. The CDR3 coding sequence is TGTGCCAGCAGCGTCAGGGGGTGGAACACTGAAGCTTTCTTT. Amino acid sequence: CASSVRGWNTEAFF.

The gene calls are TRBV11-2 and TRBJ2-4, with 8 bases fitting TRBD1. The CDR3 totals 17 residues. Trimming removed 5 bases from V and 0 bases from J; junction bases left unmatched: 9. Germline V gene data show CDR1 as SGHAT and CDR2 as FQNNGV. The CDR3: CASSLLPGQVAKNIQYF. In DNA, the CDR3 is TGTGCCAGCAGCCTCCTACCGGGACAGGTAGCCAAAAACATTCAGTACTTC.

The J gene is TRBJ1-6, the V gene TRBV7-3; D ambiguous. The V gene lost 5 bases and the J gene lost 7 bases, with 12 bases spanning the gap. The CDR3 extends over 14 amino acids. The germline V gene has CDR1 SGHTA and CDR2 FQGTGA. The chain's CDR3 is CASSLLLQNSPLHF. The CDR3, as DNA: TGTGCCAGCAGCCTCCTTTTACAGAATTCACCCCTCCACTTT.

This clone was counted a single time. The chain employs TRBV6-5 and TRBJ1-1; 7 nucleotides match TRBD1. Losses at the gene ends were 2 bases for V and 7 bases for J; bases not matched to a gene: 13. Germline CDR1 and CDR2: MNHEY and SVGAGI. This CDR3 has 16 residues. CDR3 loop: CASSYPQGTARREAFF. Written as DNA, the CDR3 is TGTGCCAGCAGTTACCCACAGGGGACAGCTCGTCGTGAAGCTTTCTTT.

The chain is built from TRBV11-3 and TRBJ2-4; TRBD1 matches at 9 bases. Germline V lookup: CDR1 SGHNT, CDR2 YENEEA. V lost 3 bases and J lost 7; bases outside the gene matches: 7. CDR3 length: 15 amino acids. CDR3 DNA sequence: TGTGCCAGCAGCTTTGAACAGGGGGCACGGAACATTCAGTACTTC. Residues: CASSFEQGARNIQYF.

This chain uses TRBV27 with TRBJ1-1, with TRBD1 matching 7 bases. CDR1 is MNHEY and CDR2 is SMNVEV in the germline V gene (reference sequence). CDR3 length: 16 residues. The trim removed 0 bases at V and 4 bases at J, leaving 8 bases unmatched. In nucleotides, the CDR3 is TGTGCCAGCAGTTTATCTTCAGGGGGGACTCGCACTGAAGCTTTCTTT. It specifies CASSLSSGGTRTEAFF.

V usage is TRBV6-5 and J usage is TRBJ2-3; TRBD2 matches 15 bases. The CDR3 spans 14 residues. The V gene's germline CDR1 is MNHEY and CDR2 SVGAGI. The junction had 1 base not matched to a gene; V was cut back by 4 bases and J by 8 bases. CDR3 in DNA: TGTGCCAGCAGTTGGACTAGCGGGGGGGCTACGCAGTATTTT. This encodes CASSWTSGGATQYF.

The chain recombines TRBV27 with TRBJ2-5; the D gene is possibly TRBD1 (6 bases). With 5 bases removed from V and 1 base from J, the gap between germline ends came to 14 bases. CDR1 is MNHEY and CDR2 is SMNVEV in the germline V gene (reference sequence). The CDR3 spans 15 residues. The CDR3 loop is CASSGSGHVQETQYF. In DNA form, the CDR3 reads TGTGCCAGCAGTGGATCGGGACACGTCCAAGAGACCCAGTACTTC.

V gene TRBV6-1 combines with J gene TRBJ2-2; 8 bases are shared with TRBD1. Germline V gene data show CDR1 as MNHNS and CDR2 as SASEGT. V gave up 3 bases and J gave up 4 bases; unmatched junction bases: 7. CDR3 size: 16 residues. The CDR3 DNA follows: TGTGCCAGCAGTGAGACCGGACAGGGAGCCACCGGGGAGCTGTTTTTT. Its translation is CASSETGQGATGELFF.

The chain is built from TRBV7-9 and TRBJ2-7; no reliable D call. Looked up from germline, CDR1 is SEHNR and CDR2 is FQNEAQ (reference sequence). The CDR3 extends over 14 amino acids. The V end lost 8 bases, the J end lost 0 bases, and 14 bases lay between the germline ends. CDR3 sequence (DNA): TGTGCCAGCGATCCGATAGCCGGCTCCTACGAGCAGTACTTC. It codes for CASDPIAGSYEQYF. The full variable domain, with the rest looked up from reference TRBV7-9 and TRBJ2-7, is DTGVSQNPRHKITKRGQNVTFRCDPISEHNRLYWYRQTLGQGPEFLTYFQNEAQLEKSRLLSDRFSAERPKGSFSTLEIQRTEQGDSAMYLCASDPIAGSYEQYFGPGTRLTVT.

This rearrangement joins TRBV4-1 to TRBJ2-5; the match to TRBD2 covers 8 bases. The CDR3 loop spans 16 amino acids. Germline lookup yields CDR1 MGHRA and CDR2 YSYEKL. V lost 3 bases and J lost 1; bases outside the gene matches: 7. The CDR3 nucleotides read TGCGCCAGCAGCCAGTTCTCGCGGGGGGCCCAAGAGACCCAGTACTTC. Translation gives CASSQFSRGAQETQYF.

The chain couples TRBV12-3 or TRBV12-4 to TRBJ2-1; TRBD2 is a possible D gene (6 bases). V was pared by 3 bases and J by 9 bases, with 9 bases between. The CDR3 length is 12 residues. Here the CDR3 DNA reads TGTGCCAGCAGTTTTGGAGGGATTGAGCAGTTCTTC. Protein product: CASSFGGIEQFF.